The next 27 T cell receptor beta chains were all read from a single sample in a study of response to subunit inactivated influenza vaccine. TCRdb recomputed calls from the RT-PCR reads with MiXCR, one row per CDR3 protein. This sample has about 300,000 distinct CDR3 sequences, with approximately 21% found just once. Sequencing was performed on PBMCs from blood, taken 21 months after vaccination. Receptor source: a man between 50 and 75 years old who received an inactivated influenza vaccine.

V gene TRBV2 combines with J gene TRBJ1-2; no firm D call. Germline lookup yields CDR1 SNHLY and CDR2 FYNNEI. The V end lost 3 bases, the J end lost 4 bases, and 9 bases lay between the germline ends. This CDR3 has 13 amino acids. The CDR3 sequence is CASSDRRLYGYTF. The DNA of the CDR3 is TGTGCCAGCAGTGACAGGCGGCTCTATGGCTACACCTTC.

There are a few counts of this clonotype. V and J are TRBV10-2 and TRBJ1-5, with a weak D call TRBD1 (6 bases). V was pared by 4 bases and J by 5 bases, with 9 bases between. The length of the CDR3 is 13 residues. Germline loops: CDR1 WSHSY, CDR2 SAAADI. This CDR3 reads CASSADSHQPQHF. As DNA, the CDR3 is TGCGCCAGCAGTGCGGACAGCCATCAGCCCCAGCATTTT.

This clonotype was found a few times. The chain employs TRBV7-9 and TRBJ1-1; 10 bases are shared with TRBD1. This CDR3 has 15 amino acids. Germline V gene data show CDR1 as SEHNR and CDR2 as FQNEAQ (reference sequence). The V gene end was trimmed by 0 bases and the J gene end by 6 bases; junction bases not matched to a gene: 4. The DNA of the CDR3 is TGTGCCAGCAGCTTAGCGGAGACAGGGGGCTCTGAAGCTTTCTTT. Translation: CASSLAETGGSEAFF.

This clonotype was seen repeatedly, ten times or more. This chain connects TRBV18 to TRBJ2-4; D might be TRBD2 (6 bases). With 3 bases removed from V and 3 bases from J, the gap between germline ends came to 9 bases. The CDR3 spans 14 residues. Germline V gene lookup returns CDR1 KGHSH and CDR2 LQKENI. CDR3 loop: CASSPGGVKNIQYF. The DNA of the CDR3 is TGTGCCAGCTCACCGGGCGGGGTCAAAAACATTCAGTACTTC.

The rearrangement links TRBV9 to TRBJ1-4; 9 bases align to TRBD1. The germline gives CDR1 SGDLS, CDR2 YYNGEE. This CDR3 comprises 15 residues. J gave up 8 bases and V 2 bases, and 7 bases lay outside the gene matches. CDR3 nucleotide sequence: TGTGCCAGCAGCGTGACGACAGGGGGTTTGGAAAAACTGTTTTTT. Translated, it gives CASSVTTGGLEKLFF.

The rearrangement joins TRBV12-3 or TRBV12-4 to TRBJ2-1, with 10 bases identical to TRBD2. The CDR3 length is 14 residues. V was clipped by 6 bases and J by 3 bases; unmatched bases: 2. Here the CDR3 DNA reads TGTGCCAGCAGCACTAGCGGGATCTACAATGAGCAGTTCTTC. As protein: CASSTSGIYNEQFF.

This clonotype was observed a handful of times. The chain couples TRBV7-2 to TRBJ2-3; 11 bases agree with TRBD2. This CDR3 has 15 residues. V dropped 5 bases and J dropped 4; count of bases not matched to a gene: 5. CDR1 SGHTA and CDR2 FQGNSA come from the germline V gene. DNA for the CDR3: TGTGCCAGCAGCGAACTAGCGGGAGTATCAGATACGCAGTATTTT. Its protein is CASSELAGVSDTQYF.

This clonotype was found a few times. V is TRBV7-2 and J is TRBJ2-2, with unresolved D. The ends were cut back, 2 bases at V and 1 base at J, with 11 bases in the middle. Germline V CDR1 and CDR2: SGHTA, FQGNSA. This CDR3 region has 16 residues. CDR3 loop: CASSLRRTLNTGELFF. CDR3 DNA: TGTGCCAGCAGCTTACGGCGGACCCTGAACACCGGGGAGCTGTTTTTT.

This clonotype was counted only a few times. This rearrangement joins TRBV12-3 or TRBV12-4 to TRBJ1-2; 9 bases agree with TRBD1. Trimming removed 6 bases from V and 8 bases from J; junction bases left unmatched: 10. The CDR3 loop spans 14 amino acids. The chain's CDR3 is CASSTSGTGQGYTF. CDR3 DNA sequence: TGTGCCAGCAGCACCTCCGGGACAGGGCAAGGCTACACCTTC.

This clonotype is a singleton in its sample. The chain combines TRBV6-2 or TRBV6-3 with TRBJ1-5; D is ambiguous. The germline V and J ends were trimmed by 11 bases and 3 bases, with 11 bases remaining between them. This CDR3 contains 12 residues. Germline values: CDR1 MNHEY, CDR2 SVGEGT. The CDR3 spells CASRRPNQPQHF. The CDR3 DNA reads as TGTGCCTCCCGTCGCCCCAATCAGCCCCAGCATTTT.

The V call is TRBV20-1, the J call TRBJ1-2; D is ambiguous. V lost 3 bases to trimming and J lost 8 bases, with 10 bases between them. CDR3 size: 11 residues. CDR1 and CDR2 (germline): DFQATT, SNEGSKA (reference sequence). Written as DNA, the CDR3 is TGCAGTGCTAGGGCACGGCGAGGCTACACCTTC. As protein: CSARARRGYTF.

CDR3 in DNA: TGTGCCAACCCGGAGGAGGAAAGGGATACGCAGTATTTT. It codes for CANPEEERDTQYF. The chain recombines TRBV9 with TRBJ2-3; TRBD2 is a possible D gene (5 bases). Germline V gene sequence: CDR1 SGDLS, CDR2 YYNGEE. The ends were cut back, 9 bases at V and 6 bases at J, with 17 bases in the middle. This CDR3 is 13 amino acids long.

In its sample, this clonotype was seen many times. The chain has TRBV25-1 and TRBJ1-6; 8 bases map to TRBD1. Germline-derived CDR1 and CDR2 are MGHDK and SYGVNS. The CDR3 has 14 amino acids. Trimming cost V 7 bases and J 2 bases; bases outside gene matches: 1. The CDR3 nucleotides read TGTGCCAGCACAGGGGGCGCCTATAATTCACCCCTCCACTTT. Translation: CASTGGAYNSPLHF. Full variable domain (remainder filled in from reference TRBV25-1 and TRBJ1-6): EADIYQTPRYLVIGTGKKITLECSQTMGHDKMYWYQQDPGMELHLIHYSYGVNSTEKGDLSSESTVSRIRTEHFPLTLESARPSHTSQYLCASTGGAYNSPLHFGNGTRLTVT.

This clonotype has only a few counts. Written as DNA, the CDR3 is TGTGCCAGCTCACCACGAGCGCTAGCGGGGGGACAAGAGACCCAGTACTTC. This sequence encodes CASSPRALAGGQETQYF. This chain connects TRBV18 to TRBJ2-5; 11 positions match TRBD2. The length of the CDR3 is 17 residues. With V trimmed by 1 base and J by 2 bases, 6 bases remained unmatched. Germline V CDR1 and CDR2: KGHSH, LQKENI.

The sample holds a few counts of this clonotype. The gene calls are TRBV6-5 and TRBJ1-5, with D perhaps matching TRBD1 (5 bases). Germline V CDR1 and CDR2: MNHEY, SVGAGI. The CDR3 extends over 15 amino acids. Between the trimmed V and J ends, which lost 4 bases and 0 bases, there was a span of 10 bases. For the CDR3, the DNA is TGTGCCAGCAGTTCCGACAGTTATAGCAATCAGCCCCAGCATTTT. It yields the protein CASSSDSYSNQPQHF.

This sequence joins TRBV15 and TRBJ1-2, with a weak D call TRBD1 (6 bases). CDR3 size: 18 residues. V dropped 3 bases and J dropped 3 bases, with 23 bases sitting between them. Per the germline V gene, CDR1 is LNHNV and CDR2 is YYDKDF (reference sequence). The DNA of the CDR3 is TGTGCCACCAGCAGGTTTCCGGGACAAACCCCATCTGACTATGGCTACACCTTC. Translating it yields CATSRFPGQTPSDYGYTF. Full variable domain (remainder filled in from reference TRBV15 and TRBJ1-2): DAMVIQNPRYQVTQFGKPVTLSCSQTLNHNVMYWYQQKSSQAPKLLFHYYDKDFNNEADTPDNFQSRRPNTSFCFLDIRSPGLGDTAMYLCATSRFPGQTPSDYGYTFGSGTRLTVV.

The genes are TRBV6-5 and TRBJ2-3; 10 bases line up with TRBD2. The CDR3 length is 15 residues. With 2 bases clipped from V and 3 bases from J, the junction kept 2 bases outside the gene matches. Germline V gene lookup returns CDR1 MNHEY and CDR2 SVGAGI. The CDR3 here is CASSYERGGTDTQYF. The CDR3 nucleotides are TGTGCCAGCAGTTACGAGCGGGGGGGTACAGATACGCAGTATTTT.

The chain couples TRBV6-1 to TRBJ1-5, with TRBD1 matching over 12 bases. The CDR3 runs to 18 residues. After removal of 7 bases from V and 7 bases from J, the junction contained 17 bases not matched to a gene. The germline V gene encodes CDR1 MNHNS and CDR2 SASEGT. The CDR3 loop is CASTSGDRGQEGSQPQHF. The CDR3, as DNA: TGTGCCAGCACCTCCGGGGACAGGGGGCAGGAGGGCAGCCAGCCCCAGCATTTT.

This clonotype was detected only a few times. The rearrangement joins TRBV12-3 or TRBV12-4 to TRBJ1-2; TRBD1 matches at 9 bases. The CDR3 sequence is 12 residues long. The V segment lost 10 bases and the J segment 7 bases; nucleotides outside the gene matches: 7. DNA for the CDR3: TGTGCCACCCGGGACAGGGTTGTTGGCTACACCTTC. Translation gives CATRDRVVGYTF.

The rearrangement joins TRBV4-3 to TRBJ1-4; D is undetermined. Germline CDR1 LGHNA, CDR2 YSLEER. The CDR3 extends over 13 amino acids. V was pared by 1 base and J by 7 bases, with 7 bases between. CDR3 residues: CASSQVEVEKLFF. Here the CDR3 DNA reads TGCGCCAGCAGCCAAGTCGAGGTTGAAAAACTGTTTTTT.

The chain joins TRBV28 to TRBJ2-5, with D tentatively TRBD2 (5 bases). Germline CDR1 MDHEN, CDR2 SYDVKM. The V and J ends lost 5 bases and 12 bases respectively, with 19 bases between them. The CDR3 sequence is 13 residues long. CDR3 nucleotide sequence: TGTGCCAGCAGTCCTTACACGGGATCCCAAGAGTACTTC. As protein: CASSPYTGSQEYF.

This clonotype came up many times. The J gene is TRBJ1-2, the V gene TRBV29-1; D perhaps matches TRBD1 (5 bases). From germline, CDR1 is SQVTM and CDR2 ANQGSEA. The V gene lost 0 bases and the J gene lost 7 bases, with 15 bases spanning the gap. The CDR3 runs to 14 residues. CDR3 in amino acids: CSVEEFATATGYTF. DNA of the CDR3: TGCAGCGTTGAAGAATTCGCGACAGCCACTGGCTACACCTTC. The full variable domain, rest sourced from reference TRBV29-1 and TRBJ1-2, is SAVISQKPSRDICQRGTSLTIQCQVDSQVTMMFWYRQQPGQSLTLIATANQGSEATYESGFVIDKFPISRPNLTFSTLTVSNMSPEDSSIYLCSVEEFATATGYTFGSGTRLTVV.

This clonotype appeared a few times. The chain joins TRBV12-3 or TRBV12-4 to TRBJ1-1; D remains unclear. Trimming shortened V by 3 bases and J by 1 base, and 9 bases separated the two germline ends. The CDR3 runs 14 residues. The CDR3 bases are TGTGCCAGCAGTTTGGAAGGGTGGAACACTGAAGCTTTCTTT. Amino acids: CASSLEGWNTEAFF.

This chain connects TRBV20-1 to TRBJ2-3; 7 nucleotides line up with TRBD2. Germline lookup yields CDR1 DFQATT and CDR2 SNEGSKA (reference sequence). This CDR3 comprises 15 residues. The J segment lost 1 base and the V segment lost 3 bases, leaving 7 bases of the junction unmatched. The CDR3 reads CSASGRRAGTDTQYF. The CDR3 DNA follows: TGCAGTGCTAGCGGGAGGAGAGCGGGCACAGATACGCAGTATTTT.

The V call is TRBV5-5, the J call TRBJ2-3; 10 nucleotides agree with TRBD2. The CDR3 has 16 residues. Germline CDR1 reads SGHKS; CDR2 reads YYEKEE (reference sequence). V was pared by 0 bases and J by 1 base, with 2 bases of the junction left unmatched. CDR3 sequence: CASSLGGTSGTDTQYF. The CDR3 coding sequence is TGTGCCAGCAGCTTGGGAGGGACTAGCGGCACAGATACGCAGTATTTT.

This clonotype was seen a few times. The V gene is TRBV19, the J gene TRBJ1-5, with 7 bases that match TRBD1. This CDR3 is built from 13 residues. The germline V gene encodes CDR1 LNHDA and CDR2 SQIVND (reference sequence). After removal of 10 bases from V and 0 bases from J, the junction contained 3 bases not matched to a gene. CDR3 region: CATTGRSNQPQHF. The CDR3 DNA sequence: TGTGCCACGACAGGGCGTAGCAATCAGCCCCAGCATTTT.

V gene TRBV28 combines with J gene TRBJ1-1, with unresolved D. CDR1 is MDHEN, CDR2 SYDVKM, per germline. V gave up 6 bases and J gave up 3 bases, with 8 bases separating them. CDR3 length equals 12 residues. DNA for the CDR3: TGTGCCAGCAGACTAGGGTACACTGAAGCTTTCTTT. Translation gives CASRLGYTEAFF. The variable domain in full, completed from reference TRBV28 and TRBJ1-1, reads DVKVTQSSRYLVKRTGEKVFLECVQDMDHENMFWYRQDPGLGLRLIYFSYDVKMKEKGDIPEGYSVSREKKERFSLILESASTNQTSMYLCASRLGYTEAFFGQGTRLTVV.